This T cell receptor beta chain is from a study of identical twins. Study findings and constraints: Its conclusions, products of cross-sectional statistical analysis, did not come from following the same donors.

This clonotype has just a few counts. Its antigen is unidentified. The CDR3 is made up of 16 amino acids. After removal of 8 bases from V and 8 bases from J, the junction contained 16 bases not matched to a gene. Per the germline V gene, CDR1 is MNHNS and CDR2 is SASEGT. With template switching, a universal primer site was added, and the cDNA carried unique molecular identifiers. TCRdb called the 5' RACE reads again in MiXCR, with one record for every CDR3 protein. Among some 240,000 distinct CDR3 sequences listed, about 8% were seen once. Separately, the same data were catalogued under a study of yellow fever vaccine responses in identical twins.

The receptor was derived from a woman under 30 in good health. The V call is TRBV6-1, the J call TRBJ2-1, with 9 bases lining up with TRBD1. The sample taken for sequencing was CD8+ T cells sorted from blood. CDR3 DNA sequence: TGTGCCAGCGGCACCCAACCGGGACAGGGAATTTATGAGCAGTTCTTC. It specifies CASGTQPGQGIYEQFF.